The 9 T cell receptor beta chains below all came from one sample that was sequenced in a study of cytomegalovirus exposure and HLA in healthy donors. Sequencing used immunoSEQ multiplex PCR; TCRdb keeps in-frame clones, though not all of them. The repertoire consists of 130,000 to 150,000 clones, with over 80% occurring once and the leading ten covering 3.5% to 5.5%. The sequenced sample consisted of PBMCs. The receptors shown here come from a man younger than 30 in good health and CMV-seropositive.

The J gene is TRBJ2-5, the V gene TRBV2; possible D gene TRBD1, 6 bases. CDR3 length: 15 amino acids. Germline V lookup: CDR1 SNHLY, CDR2 FYNNEI. The V end lost 3 bases, the J end lost 4 bases, and 15 bases lay between the germline ends. CDR3 DNA: TGTGCCAGCAGTGAGGAAACAGGGTTCGGAGAGACCCAGTACTTC. Translation: CASSEETGFGETQYF.

V gene TRBV30 combines with J gene TRBJ1-1, with D uncertain. The V end was cut by 2 bases, the J end by 1 base, with 11 bases between. CDR1 and CDR2 (germline): GTSNPN, SVGIG (reference sequence). The CDR3 length is 14 residues. The CDR3, as DNA: TGTGCCTGGAGTCGCGGTGACCAGAACACTGAAGCTTTCTTT. It encodes CAWSRGDQNTEAFF.

V usage is TRBV5-1 and J usage is TRBJ1-3; weak D call: TRBD1 (5 bases). The CDR3 has 14 residues. CDR1 and CDR2 from the germline V gene are SGHRS and YFSETQ. V was cut by 0 bases and J by 4 bases, with 8 bases left in between. CDR3 nucleotide sequence: TGCGCCAGCAGCTTGGCAGGGAAGGGAAACACCATATATTTT. Amino acid sequence: CASSLAGKGNTIYF.

The chain joins TRBV4-2 to TRBJ2-7; D is possibly TRBD2 (6 bases). Germline CDR1 is LGHNA and CDR2 is YNFKEQ. V was clipped by 5 bases and J by 2 bases, with 16 bases between them. The CDR3 runs to 15 residues. CDR3 nucleotides: TGTGCCAGCAGCTCCGGGACTCGCCCTCCCTACGAGCAGTACTTC. The encoded protein is CASSSGTRPPYEQYF.

This clone was counted once. This sequence joins TRBV28 and TRBJ2-5, with a tentative D call TRBD2 (7 bases). V lost 4 bases and J 5 bases, leaving 17 bases between the germline ends. The CDR3 contains 15 residues. Germline values: CDR1 MDHEN, CDR2 SYDVKM. This chain's CDR3 is CASSSLGGRVETQYF. In nucleotides, the CDR3 is TGTGCCAGCAGTTCCCTGGGGGGGCGCGTTGAGACCCAGTACTTC.

This chain connects TRBV5-4 to TRBJ2-2, with D perhaps TRBD2 (6 bases). The V end lost 7 bases, the J end lost 4 bases, and 20 bases lay between the germline ends. Germline assignment: CDR1 SGHNT and CDR2 YYREEE (reference sequence). The CDR3 covers 16 residues. The CDR3 DNA follows: TGTGCCAGCTCATCGGCCGCCGGGAGAGGCACCGGGGAGCTGTTTTTT. Protein: CASSSAAGRGTGELFF.

The chain uses TRBV6-1 and TRBJ2-7; 8 nucleotides line up with TRBD1. Germline V gene data show CDR1 as MNHNS and CDR2 as SASEGT. This CDR3 is 12 amino acids long. V lost 6 bases to trimming and J lost 6 bases; unmatched junction nucleotides: 4. CDR3 sequence (DNA): TGTGCCAGCAGCTGGGGACAGGCCGAGCAGTACTTC. Amino acids: CASSWGQAEQYF.

The chain is built from TRBV5-4 and TRBJ1-1; a weak D match, TRBD1 (5 bases). This CDR3 region has 12 residues. CDR1 and CDR2 (germline): SGHNT, YYREEE (reference sequence). V lost 4 bases, J lost 11 bases, and 15 bases lay in between. The CDR3, as DNA: TGTGCCAGCAGCCTCGGAGGGGAGGAGGCTTTCTTT. Translating it yields CASSLGGEEAFF.

This chain uses TRBV7-6 with TRBJ2-7, with TRBD2 as a possible D gene (5 bases). This CDR3 region has 13 residues. Trimming removed 1 base at V and 7 bases at J, with 11 bases between. CDR1 is SGHVS, CDR2 FNYEAQ, per germline. Here the CDR3 reads CASSLEAGLEQYF. The CDR3 nucleotides read TGTGCCAGCAGCTTAGAGGCCGGACTTGAGCAGTACTTC.